The source of this T cell receptor (beta chain) is a study of cytomegalovirus exposure and HLA in healthy donors. Study context: Most genotyped donors, 65% to 85% of 300 to 400, had Caucasian-associated genetic ancestry.

Unmatched junction bases numbered 7, after V lost 1 base and J lost 5 bases. From germline, CDR1 is MNHEY and CDR2 SMNVEV (reference sequence). This CDR3 spans 16 amino acids. 60 Vbeta and 13 Jbeta primers were used in PCR. Measured with immunoSEQ multiplex PCR; TCRdb has only the in-frame clones, and not every one. The sample has approximately 80,000 clones; over 75% are singletons. V is TRBV27 and J is TRBJ2-2, with 7 bases fitting TRBD2. The specimen was PBMCs. The receptor was derived from a male donor in good health and CMV-seropositive. In DNA form, the CDR3 reads TGTGCCAGCAGTTTATTGGCGGGAGTATGGACCGGGGAGCTGTTTTTT. Amino acid sequence: CASSLLAGVWTGELFF.